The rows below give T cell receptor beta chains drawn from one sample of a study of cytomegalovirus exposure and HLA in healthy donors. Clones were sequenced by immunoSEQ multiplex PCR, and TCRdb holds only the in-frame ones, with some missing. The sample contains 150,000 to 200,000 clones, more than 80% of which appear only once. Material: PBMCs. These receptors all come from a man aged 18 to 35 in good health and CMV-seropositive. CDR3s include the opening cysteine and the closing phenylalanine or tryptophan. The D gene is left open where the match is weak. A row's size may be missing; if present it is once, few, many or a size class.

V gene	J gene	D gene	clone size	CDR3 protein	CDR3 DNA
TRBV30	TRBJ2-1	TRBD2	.	CAWSALGLAGGRGQFF	TGTGCCTGGAGCGCGCTGGGACTAGCGGGGGGTCGGGGGCAGTTCTTC
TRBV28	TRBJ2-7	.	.	CASSWRRGVREQYF	TGTGCCAGCAGTTGGCGCAGGGGGGTACGTGAGCAGTACTTC
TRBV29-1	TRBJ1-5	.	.	CSVFPGSNQPQHF	TGCAGCGTTTTTCCAGGTAGCAATCAGCCCCAGCATTTT
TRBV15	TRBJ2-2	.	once	CATSRVINTGELFF	TGTGCCACCAGCAGAGTAATAAACACCGGGGAGCTGTTTTTT
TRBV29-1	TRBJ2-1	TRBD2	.	CSAARSGRVDEQFF	TGCAGCGCGGCCAGGAGCGGGAGGGTCGATGAGCAGTTCTTC
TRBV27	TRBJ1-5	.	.	CASSSNREKGNQPQHF	TGTGCCAGCAGTTCGAACAGGGAAAAGGGAAATCAGCCCCAGCATTTT
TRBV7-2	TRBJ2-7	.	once	CASSLTAYEQYF	TGTGCCAGCAGCTTAACGGCCTACGAGCAGTACTTC
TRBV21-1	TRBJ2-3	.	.	CASSEPKDTQYF	TGTGCCAGCAGCGAGCCCAAAGATACGCAGTATTTT
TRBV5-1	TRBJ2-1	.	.	CASSLANGKQFF	TGCGCCAGCAGCTTGGCGAACGGGAAGCAGTTCTTC
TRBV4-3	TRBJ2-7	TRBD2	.	CASSQRSVPGGPVYEQYF	TGCGCCAGCAGCCAAAGGTCCGTACCGGGAGGGCCCGTATACGAGCAGTACTTC
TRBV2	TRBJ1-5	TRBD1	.	CASKGQGIRDQPQHF	TGTGCCAGCAAGGGACAGGGGATTCGGGATCAGCCCCAGCATTTT
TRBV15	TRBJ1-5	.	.	CATSILKTAMNQPQHF	TGTGCCACCAGCATCTTGAAGACAGCGATGAATCAGCCCCAGCATTTT
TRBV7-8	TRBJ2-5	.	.	CASSRTRGMETQYF	TGTGCCAGCAGCCGCACTAGGGGGATGGAGACCCAGTACTTC
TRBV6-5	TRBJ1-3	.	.	CASSYRGLGNTIYF	TGTGCCAGCAGTTACCGGGGGTTAGGAAACACCATATATTTT
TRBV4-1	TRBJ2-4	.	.	CASSHISVPPFGKNIQYF	TGCGCCAGCAGCCACATTAGCGTCCCCCCTTTTGGCAAAAACATTCAGTACTTC
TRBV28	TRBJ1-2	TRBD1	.	CASSLEDRTIGYTF	TGTGCCAGCAGTTTGGAGGACAGGACGATTGGCTACACCTTC
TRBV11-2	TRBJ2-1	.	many	CASRNRDSPNEQFF	TGTGCCAGCAGAAACCGGGACTCCCCGAATGAGCAGTTCTTC
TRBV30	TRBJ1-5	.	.	CAWSVPVNQPQHF	TGTGCCTGGAGTGTACCGGTGAATCAGCCCCAGCATTTT
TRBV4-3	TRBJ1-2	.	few	CASSQDAGRMDGYTF	TGCGCCAGCAGCCAAGATGCAGGGAGGATGGATGGCTACACCTTC
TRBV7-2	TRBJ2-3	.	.	CASSAGMSTDTQYF	TGTGCCAGCAGCGCGGGAATGAGCACAGATACGCAGTATTTT
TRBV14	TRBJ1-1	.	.	CATRVNTEAFF	TGTGCCACCCGGGTGAACACTGAAGCTTTCTTT
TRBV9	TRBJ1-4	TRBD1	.	CASGQAGDEKLFF	TGTGCCAGCGGACAGGCCGGCGATGAAAAACTGTTTTTT
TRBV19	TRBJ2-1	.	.	CAIKYQASVVYDEQFF	TGTGCCATTAAATATCAGGCTAGCGTGGTTTATGATGAGCAGTTCTTC
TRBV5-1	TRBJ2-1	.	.	CASSPRPYNEQFF	TGCGCCAGCAGCCCGCGTCCCTACAATGAGCAGTTCTTC
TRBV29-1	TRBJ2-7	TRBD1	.	CSVAGTGQYEQYF	TGCAGCGTCGCCGGGACAGGGCAATACGAGCAGTACTTC
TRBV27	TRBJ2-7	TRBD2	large	CATRLGAGAPYEQYF	TGTGCCACCAGACTAGGAGCGGGAGCTCCCTACGAGCAGTACTTC
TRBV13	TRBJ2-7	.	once	CASTPVAGTDGGEQYF	TGTGCCAGCACCCCCGTAGCCGGGACAGACGGGGGCGAGCAGTACTTC
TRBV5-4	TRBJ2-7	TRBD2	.	CASSLSAGYEQYF	TGTGCCAGCAGCTTGTCAGCGGGGTACGAGCAGTACTTC
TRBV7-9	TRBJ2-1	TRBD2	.	CASSPRLAGEGNEQFF	TGTGCCAGCAGCCCTAGACTAGCGGGAGAGGGCAATGAGCAGTTCTTC
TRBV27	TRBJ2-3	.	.	CASSQRADTQYF	TGTGCCAGCAGTCAACGAGCAGATACGCAGTATTTT
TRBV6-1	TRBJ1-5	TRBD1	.	CASSENRGRHQPQHF	TGTGCCAGCAGTGAAAACAGGGGGCGACATCAGCCCCAGCATTTT
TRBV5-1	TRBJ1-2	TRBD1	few	CASSPGTESGYTF	TGCGCCAGCAGCCCCGGGACAGAGTCCGGCTACACCTTC
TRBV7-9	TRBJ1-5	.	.	CASSLVGGSNQPQHF	TGTGCCAGCAGCTTAGTGGGGGGTTCCAATCAGCCCCAGCATTTT
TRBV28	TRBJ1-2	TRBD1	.	CASSLGSGQGKRWGYTF	TGTGCCAGCAGTTTAGGTAGCGGACAGGGGAAGAGATGGGGCTACACCTTC
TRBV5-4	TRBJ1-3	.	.	CASTLGGTSGNTIYF	TGTGCCAGCACCCTGGGAGGAACCTCTGGAAACACCATATATTTT
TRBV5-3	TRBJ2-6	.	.	CARSPGFSSGANVLTF	TGTGCCAGAAGCCCCGGGTTTTCCTCTGGGGCCAACGTCCTGACTTTC